A selection of T cell receptor beta chains follows, all from one sample in a study of CD8 T cells in Susac syndrome. Each CDR3 protein is one row after TCRdb ran MiXCR on the immunoSEQ multiplex PCR reads. The repertoire has approximately 170,000 distinct CDR3 sequences, just over 90% of them found once; the top ten carry around 0.08%. The sequenced sample consisted of CD4+ T cells from PBMCs. The receptor set was obtained from a human donor in good health. The CDR3 runs from the conserved cysteine through the conserved F or W. Each record gives: clone size, D gene, V gene, J gene, CDR3 protein, CDR3 DNA. The D gene is left open where the match is weak. Clone size is given for some rows only: seen once, a few or many times, or a class if the clone is expanded.

>NA|NA|TRBV29-1|TRBJ2-5
CSVEEAQETQYF
TGCAGCGTTGAAGAAGCCCAAGAGACCCAGTACTTC
>NA|TRBD1|TRBV7-9|TRBJ1-1
CASSSQGGGTEAFF
TGTGCCAGCAGCTCCCAGGGGGGGGGCACTGAAGCTTTCTTT
>NA|TRBD1|TRBV30|TRBJ2-4
CAWSRDSLNIQYF
TGTGCCTGGAGCCGGGACAGCTTAAACATTCAGTACTTC
>NA|TRBD1|TRBV7-8|TRBJ2-5
CASRGGRDRWETQYF
TGTGCCAGCAGGGGGGGCCGGGACAGGTGGGAGACCCAGTACTTC
>NA|NA|TRBV24-1|TRBJ2-1
CATSDSLSGNEQFF
TGTGCCACCAGTGATTCCCTAAGCGGCAATGAGCAGTTCTTC
>NA|NA|TRBV7-2|TRBJ1-2
CASSGGVRLNYGYTF
TGTGCCAGCAGCGGGGGGGTCAGACTTAACTATGGCTACACCTTC
>few|TRBD1|TRBV29-1|TRBJ2-7
CSGQGAVHGSGEQYF
TGCAGCGGACAGGGGGCGGTTCACGGTAGCGGCGAGCAGTACTTC
>once|TRBD2|TRBV20-1|TRBJ2-3
CSARVVAGGMEQYF
TGCAGTGCTAGAGTAGTAGCGGGGGGTATGGAGCAGTATTTT
>NA|NA|TRBV19|TRBJ1-1
CASSIGRNTEAFF
TGTGCCAGTAGTATTGGCAGGAACACTGAAGCTTTCTTT
>NA|NA|TRBV20-1|TRBJ1-2
CSATDGLISRGYTF
TGCAGTGCTACGGACGGATTAATATCTCGTGGCTACACCTTC
>NA|TRBD1|TRBV18|TRBJ2-2
CASSPPGRGRAGELFF
TGTGCCAGCTCACCACCGGGAAGGGGGCGCGCCGGGGAGCTGTTTTTT
>NA|NA|TRBV10-1|TRBJ2-7
CASGNSYEQYF
TGCGCCAGCGGGAACTCCTACGAGCAGTACTTC
>NA|NA|TRBV5-4|TRBJ2-1
CASSLELAKNEQFF
TGTGCCAGCAGCTTGGAACTAGCTAAGAATGAGCAGTTCTTC
>NA|TRBD1|TRBV19|TRBJ1-2
CASRPGQGYGYTF
TGTGCCAGTAGACCGGGACAGGGCTATGGCTACACCTTC
>NA|TRBD1|TRBV2|TRBJ2-4
CASSEALGQVWF
TGTGCCAGCAGTGAAGCGCTAGGACAGGTTTGGTTC
>NA|NA|TRBV4-3|TRBJ2-7
CASSRDQSSYEQYF
TGCGCCAGCAGCCGAGATCAAAGCTCCTACGAGCAGTACTTC
>NA|TRBD2|TRBV7-2|TRBJ2-3
CASTETGGGPTDTQYF
TGTGCCAGCACCGAGACGGGCGGGGGTCCCACAGATACGCAGTATTTT
>NA|NA|TRBV29-1|TRBJ1-1
CSVEDRTPEAFF
TGCAGCGTTGAAGATAGGACCCCAGAAGCTTTCTTT